This is a list of T cell receptor beta chains from one sample in a study of blood T cells in healthy people across ages. Using its own MiXCR run on the 5' RACE reads, TCRdb lists one record per CDR3 protein. The data show some 760,000 distinct CDR3 sequences, more than 20% seen once. These records were also assigned to another study, of T cells of mothers and their children.

The sequencing sample was made of blood. Receptor source: a boy between 10 and 17 years old in good health. Each CDR3 is given with its conserved first and last residue. The order of the fields is clone size, J gene, D gene, V gene, CDR3 DNA, CDR3 protein. The D gene is left open where the match is weak. The size field is filled for only some rows; it gives once, few, many or a size class.

clone_size: -; j_call: TRBJ2-1; d_call: TRBD2; v_call: TRBV5-1; cdr3_nt: TGCGCCAGCAGGCCGGGACTAGCGGGAGTTATTGAGCAGTTCTTC; cdr3_aa: CASRPGLAGVIEQFF
clone_size: many; j_call: TRBJ2-1; d_call: TRBD2; v_call: TRBV6-6; cdr3_nt: TGTGCCAGCAGTTACTCAGCGGGAGGGTACAATGAGCAGTTCTTC; cdr3_aa: CASSYSAGGYNEQFF
clone_size: -; j_call: TRBJ1-5; d_call: -; v_call: TRBV28; cdr3_nt: TGTGCCAGCAGTTTACCGTTGGGTCAGCCCCAGCATTTT; cdr3_aa: CASSLPLGQPQHF
clone_size: few; j_call: TRBJ2-2; d_call: -; v_call: TRBV10-3; cdr3_nt: TGTGCCGTTGGGGGGAACACCGGGGAGCTGTTTTTT; cdr3_aa: CAVGGNTGELFF
clone_size: few; j_call: TRBJ2-1; d_call: TRBD2; v_call: TRBV9; cdr3_nt: TGTGCCAGCAGCGTAGACAAAAGCGGGAGGACGCAGCAGTTCTTC; cdr3_aa: CASSVDKSGRTQQFF
clone_size: -; j_call: TRBJ2-1; d_call: -; v_call: TRBV19; cdr3_nt: TGTGCCAGTAGTATTCAGGCGGGCTCCTACAATGAGCAGTTCTTC; cdr3_aa: CASSIQAGSYNEQFF
clone_size: many; j_call: TRBJ2-1; d_call: -; v_call: TRBV20-1; cdr3_nt: TGCAGTGGCCTCGGGGCTGGCTACAATGAGCAGTTCTTC; cdr3_aa: CSGLGAGYNEQFF
clone_size: few; j_call: TRBJ2-7; d_call: -; v_call: TRBV24-1; cdr3_nt: TGTGCCACCAGTGATTCGATAGCGGCCATCTACGAGCAGTACTTC; cdr3_aa: CATSDSIAAIYEQYF
clone_size: few; j_call: TRBJ2-5; d_call: -; v_call: TRBV15; cdr3_nt: TGTGCCACCAGCCCTCTTAATTTTACTAGCTTGGGGACCCAGTACTTC; cdr3_aa: CATSPLNFTSLGTQYF
clone_size: -; j_call: TRBJ2-5; d_call: TRBD2; v_call: TRBV7-9; cdr3_nt: TGTGCCAGCAGCTTAGCCTGGACTAGCGGGAGAGGGACAGAGACCCAGTACTTC; cdr3_aa: CASSLAWTSGRGTETQYF
clone_size: few; j_call: TRBJ2-4; d_call: -; v_call: TRBV11-2; cdr3_nt: TGTGCCAGCAGCTTCGAGGGCTCACTCGAAATTCAGTACTTC; cdr3_aa: CASSFEGSLEIQYF
clone_size: -; j_call: TRBJ1-2; d_call: TRBD1; v_call: TRBV5-1; cdr3_nt: TGCGCCAGCAGCTTGCTGGGGGAGGGGGCGAGCTATGGCTACACCTTC; cdr3_aa: CASSLLGEGASYGYTF
clone_size: -; j_call: TRBJ2-7; d_call: TRBD1; v_call: TRBV29-1; cdr3_nt: TGCAGCGTCGATAGACAGGGGGCGACGGAGCAGTACTTC; cdr3_aa: CSVDRQGATEQYF
clone_size: -; j_call: TRBJ2-1; d_call: -; v_call: TRBV6-1; cdr3_nt: TGTGCCAGCAGCCGTGAGGCCATCGACTACAATGAGCAGTTCTTC; cdr3_aa: CASSREAIDYNEQFF
clone_size: few; j_call: TRBJ2-3; d_call: TRBD2; v_call: TRBV3-1; cdr3_nt: TGTGCCAGCAGCCAAATGCGTTTGTGGGAAGGGACTAGCGGCAACACAGATACGCAGTATTTT; cdr3_aa: CASSQMRLWEGTSGNTDTQYF
clone_size: few; j_call: TRBJ2-1; d_call: -; v_call: TRBV5-1; cdr3_nt: TGCGCCAGCAGCTTGGACGGGCCAGGGGACAATGAGCAGTTCTTC; cdr3_aa: CASSLDGPGDNEQFF
clone_size: few; j_call: TRBJ2-7; d_call: TRBD2; v_call: TRBV10-3; cdr3_nt: TGTGCCATCAGTGTTGGCGGCGGGAGTAAGTACGAGCAGTACTTC; cdr3_aa: CAISVGGGSKYEQYF
clone_size: few; j_call: TRBJ2-3; d_call: -; v_call: TRBV7-8; cdr3_nt: TGTGCCAGCGGAACTCGCCTCACAGATACGCAGTATTTT; cdr3_aa: CASGTRLTDTQYF
clone_size: few; j_call: TRBJ2-1; d_call: TRBD2; v_call: TRBV27; cdr3_nt: TGTGCCAGCAGTCCGGGACTAGTTGTCAATGAGCAGTTCTTC; cdr3_aa: CASSPGLVVNEQFF
clone_size: -; j_call: TRBJ2-3; d_call: -; v_call: TRBV29-1; cdr3_nt: TGCAGCGTTGATGGCACCAGCGGTAGCACAGATACGCAGTATTTT; cdr3_aa: CSVDGTSGSTDTQYF
clone_size: -; j_call: TRBJ2-1; d_call: TRBD2; v_call: TRBV2; cdr3_nt: TGTGCCAGCAGGGGTATAGCGGGCGCCCACAATGAGCAGTTCTTC; cdr3_aa: CASRGIAGAHNEQFF
clone_size: few; j_call: TRBJ2-1; d_call: TRBD1; v_call: TRBV5-1; cdr3_nt: TGCGCCAGCAGCTTGAGACTGCCGGGACAGGGTGGCAATGAGCAGTTCTTC; cdr3_aa: CASSLRLPGQGGNEQFF
clone_size: -; j_call: TRBJ2-1; d_call: -; v_call: TRBV28; cdr3_nt: TGTGCCAGCAGCCGACTAGGCCCGAAGGGGGGCAATGAGCAGTTCTTC; cdr3_aa: CASSRLGPKGGNEQFF
clone_size: -; j_call: TRBJ1-5; d_call: TRBD1; v_call: TRBV18; cdr3_nt: TGTGCCAGCTCGGAGACAGGGATAGAGCAGCCCCAGCATTTT; cdr3_aa: CASSETGIEQPQHF
clone_size: few; j_call: TRBJ2-3; d_call: -; v_call: TRBV4-3; cdr3_nt: TGCGCCAGCAGCCAAGTTCAGGGGCCCCCAGATACGCAGTATTTT; cdr3_aa: CASSQVQGPPDTQYF
clone_size: few; j_call: TRBJ2-3; d_call: -; v_call: TRBV25-1; cdr3_nt: TGTGCCAGCAGTGATCAAGGACGGCGTTTCACAGATACGCAGTATTTT; cdr3_aa: CASSDQGRRFTDTQYF
clone_size: many; j_call: TRBJ2-5; d_call: -; v_call: TRBV7-6; cdr3_nt: TGTGCCAGCAGCTTAGCGCGGGGGACCCAGTACTTC; cdr3_aa: CASSLARGTQYF
clone_size: -; j_call: TRBJ2-5; d_call: TRBD1; v_call: TRBV4-3; cdr3_nt: TGCGCCAGCAGCCAAACGGACAGGCTGCAAGAGACCCAGTACTTC; cdr3_aa: CASSQTDRLQETQYF
clone_size: -; j_call: TRBJ2-5; d_call: -; v_call: TRBV29-1; cdr3_nt: TGCAGCCAAGTCTGGGCGGAGACCCAGTACTTC; cdr3_aa: CSQVWAETQYF
clone_size: -; j_call: TRBJ2-7; d_call: -; v_call: TRBV7-3; cdr3_nt: TGTGCCAGCAGCCTGAGCCTGGGCCACTCCTACGAGCAGTACTTC; cdr3_aa: CASSLSLGHSYEQYF
clone_size: -; j_call: TRBJ2-7; d_call: -; v_call: TRBV4-1; cdr3_nt: TGCGCCAGCAGCCAAGACGTCCCAGCCGAGCAGTACTTC; cdr3_aa: CASSQDVPAEQYF
clone_size: -; j_call: TRBJ2-1; d_call: -; v_call: TRBV29-1; cdr3_nt: TGCAGCGTTGAAAGTGTGGGCCAGCCAAACAATGAGCAGTTCTTC; cdr3_aa: CSVESVGQPNNEQFF
clone_size: -; j_call: TRBJ2-7; d_call: -; v_call: TRBV12-3/TRBV12-4; cdr3_nt: TGTGCCAGCAGTTTTAATCACTACGGGCAGTACTTC; cdr3_aa: CASSFNHYGQYF
clone_size: many; j_call: TRBJ2-5; d_call: -; v_call: TRBV29-1; cdr3_nt: TGCAGCGCCCAGGAGGAGACCCAGTACTTC; cdr3_aa: CSAQEETQYF
clone_size: -; j_call: TRBJ2-1; d_call: -; v_call: TRBV9; cdr3_nt: TGTGCCAGCAGCGAGACCACACTAGCACTACTTGAACATGAGCAGTTCTTC; cdr3_aa: CASSETTLALLEHEQFF
clone_size: -; j_call: TRBJ2-4; d_call: TRBD1; v_call: TRBV18; cdr3_nt: TGTGCCAGCTCACCGACAGGGGGATTGTTTGAAGCCAAAAACATTCAGTACTTC; cdr3_aa: CASSPTGGLFEAKNIQYF
clone_size: -; j_call: TRBJ2-5; d_call: -; v_call: TRBV7-9; cdr3_nt: TGTGCCAGCAGCTTAGCCCCAGGACAGCAACAAGAGACCCAGTACTTC; cdr3_aa: CASSLAPGQQQETQYF
clone_size: few; j_call: TRBJ2-3; d_call: -; v_call: TRBV12-3/TRBV12-4; cdr3_nt: TGTGCCAGCAGTTTTATGGGGCCAGCAGATACGCAGTATTTT; cdr3_aa: CASSFMGPADTQYF
clone_size: few; j_call: TRBJ2-3; d_call: -; v_call: TRBV28; cdr3_nt: TGTGCCAGCAGTTTCTCCATGTCTACGCAGTATTTT; cdr3_aa: CASSFSMSTQYF
clone_size: few; j_call: TRBJ2-1; d_call: TRBD2; v_call: TRBV9; cdr3_nt: TGTGCCAGCACCCGTGGGACGGGGGAGCGGGGCCGGACCAATGAGCAGTTCTTC; cdr3_aa: CASTRGTGERGRTNEQFF
clone_size: few; j_call: TRBJ2-3; d_call: TRBD2; v_call: TRBV28; cdr3_nt: TGTGCCAGCAGAACCTTAGCGGGATCCACAGATACGCAGTATTTT; cdr3_aa: CASRTLAGSTDTQYF
clone_size: few; j_call: TRBJ2-1; d_call: -; v_call: TRBV5-1; cdr3_nt: TGCGCCAGCAGCAACGATATACTTTCCTACAATGAGCAGTTCTTC; cdr3_aa: CASSNDILSYNEQFF
clone_size: many; j_call: TRBJ2-5; d_call: -; v_call: TRBV20-1; cdr3_nt: TGCAGTGCCCCTACGGGTGGTAGGGCCTTTTACTTC; cdr3_aa: CSAPTGGRAFYF
clone_size: few; j_call: TRBJ2-7; d_call: TRBD1; v_call: TRBV7-2; cdr3_nt: TGTGCCAGCAGCCCAGGGACAGGGGGGTGGAGCGAGCAGTACTTC; cdr3_aa: CASSPGTGGWSEQYF
clone_size: -; j_call: TRBJ2-1; d_call: TRBD2; v_call: TRBV29-1; cdr3_nt: TGCAGCGTCTACGGGACTAGCGGGTCCATGGAGCTGAGATTGAATGAGCAGTTCTTC; cdr3_aa: CSVYGTSGSMELRLNEQFF
clone_size: many; j_call: TRBJ2-7; d_call: -; v_call: TRBV7-9; cdr3_nt: TGTGCCAGCAGCTCGGATGGACCCTACGAGCAGTACTTC; cdr3_aa: CASSSDGPYEQYF
clone_size: few; j_call: TRBJ2-2; d_call: -; v_call: TRBV14; cdr3_nt: TGTGCCAGCAGCCAAGATAACGGGGGTATAGTCCCCGGGGAGCTGTTTTTT; cdr3_aa: CASSQDNGGIVPGELFF
clone_size: few; j_call: TRBJ1-4; d_call: -; v_call: TRBV7-9; cdr3_nt: TGTGCCAGCAGCCCGAGCGGTGCTGAAAAACTGTTTTTT; cdr3_aa: CASSPSGAEKLFF
clone_size: -; j_call: TRBJ2-1; d_call: TRBD1; v_call: TRBV14; cdr3_nt: TGTGCCAGCAGCCAAGATCGGGGGACAGGGCCCACGGGGCGATACGATGAGCAGTCCTTC; cdr3_aa: CASSQDRGTGPTGRYDEQSF
clone_size: few; j_call: TRBJ1-1; d_call: -; v_call: TRBV20-1; cdr3_nt: TGCAGTGCTAGTTATACACCAGGGGACACTGAAGCTTTCTTT; cdr3_aa: CSASYTPGDTEAFF
clone_size: -; j_call: TRBJ2-4; d_call: TRBD2; v_call: TRBV11-1; cdr3_nt: TGTGCCAGCAGCGTTGGGACTAGCGGGTACAAAAACATTCAGTACTTC; cdr3_aa: CASSVGTSGYKNIQYF
clone_size: -; j_call: TRBJ1-1; d_call: -; v_call: TRBV7-9; cdr3_nt: TGTGCCAGCACCTCTCGGTCAGAGGGAATCTCGAACACTGAAGCTTTCTTT; cdr3_aa: CASTSRSEGISNTEAFF